The T cell receptor beta chain under discussion was sequenced for a study of blood T cells in healthy people across ages. Study results and caveats: Age brought a roughly linear fall in TCR beta diversity measured per million T cells. Greater diversity and more naive CD4+ cells were seen in long-lived donors than in aged donors.

Regarding this clonotype: Its antigen remains unidentified.

CDR1 is ENHRY, CDR2 SYGVKD, per germline. With 0 bases removed from V and 2 bases from J, the gap between germline ends came to 12 bases. The CDR3 spans 16 residues. Sample-barcoded 5' priming and a J-beta primer mix drove a second PCR of 7 to 11 cycles. The authors tagged each cDNA molecule using a template-switch adaptor with 12 random nucleotides. TCRdb processed the 5' RACE reads anew with MiXCR; each CDR3 protein has one entry. Among 250,000 to 300,000 distinct CDR3 sequences listed, roughly 26% were seen once. Every participating donor contributed 8 to 10 milliliters of peripheral blood through a draw.

The gene calls are TRBV10-3 and TRBJ2-3; possibly TRBD1 for D (6 bases). Sequenced sample: blood. This TCR was recovered from a woman in her 70s in good health. The CDR3 loop is CAISESGTSITDTQYF. CDR3 bases: TGTGCCATCAGTGAGTCTGGGACATCCATCACAGATACGCAGTATTTT.